This T cell receptor beta chain was identified in a study of cytomegalovirus exposure and HLA in healthy donors. Overall study findings and caveats: It was confirmed in vitro that a few of the CMV-associated chains were specific for CMV antigens. The HLA-A and HLA-B alleles of most subjects were reportedly predicted accurately from TCR beta sequences. Many donors carried some public TCRs, although rarity characterized most TCR sequences. The study labeled more than 150 TCR beta chains cytomegalovirus-associated.

The table lists this clone with a few counts. Its antigen is as yet unknown. This PCR relied on a set of 60 Vbeta primers and 13 Jbeta primers. Profiling relied on immunoSEQ multiplex PCR, and the TCRdb table lists in-frame clones only, not all of them. In the table there are around 120,000 clones, more than 75% of which are singletons. The CDR3 extends over 12 amino acids. Germline CDR1 is LNHDA and CDR2 is SQIVND (reference sequence). V gave up 5 bases and J gave up 8 bases, with 9 bases separating them. The sequence derives from a man between 18 and 29 years old in good health and CMV-seronegative. Material: PBMCs. The V gene is TRBV19, the J gene TRBJ1-4, with D unresolved. CDR3 nucleotide sequence: TGTGCCAGTAGTTCCGGTACGGAAAAACTGTTTTTT. It is translated as CASSSGTEKLFF.